This TCR beta chain was observed in a study of a mutant IDH1 vaccine in newly diagnosed glioma. Looking at the study overall: Commencement of vaccination occurred 4-6 weeks following radiotherapy alone, or concurrently with temozolomide cycles. Those enrolled had earlier been treated with radiotherapy, temozolomide, or both, mostly both.

As concerns this clone: Antigen: not known.

Study-wide points: Altogether, around 95% of patients exhibited vaccine-induced immune responses.

As to time point: week 5, during vaccination. A single vaccine dose contained 300 ug of mutant IDH1 20-mer peptide, and topical imiquimod was used with it. New WHO grade 3 or 4 IDH1-mutant, ATRX-lost astrocytomas were present in all donors. Generated by immunoSEQ multiplex PCR, the TCRdb table keeps only in-frame clones and is missing some. The sample records around 36,000 clones, roughly 92% being singletons. The CDR3 covers 13 residues. V lost 8 bases, J lost 7 bases, and 10 bases stayed unmatched. Germline V gene lookup returns CDR1 SQVTM and CDR2 ANQGSEA. The specimen was PBMCs, collected from a glioma patient whose treatment included an IDH1 peptide vaccine. This clonotype was obtained from a man between 50 and 59 years old with glioma. The chain links TRBV29-1 to TRBJ2-1; 8 bases match TRBD2. Written as DNA, the CDR3 is TGCAGCCCCCGAGCGGGGGACAAGAATGAGCAGTTCTTC. Its protein is CSPRAGDKNEQFF.